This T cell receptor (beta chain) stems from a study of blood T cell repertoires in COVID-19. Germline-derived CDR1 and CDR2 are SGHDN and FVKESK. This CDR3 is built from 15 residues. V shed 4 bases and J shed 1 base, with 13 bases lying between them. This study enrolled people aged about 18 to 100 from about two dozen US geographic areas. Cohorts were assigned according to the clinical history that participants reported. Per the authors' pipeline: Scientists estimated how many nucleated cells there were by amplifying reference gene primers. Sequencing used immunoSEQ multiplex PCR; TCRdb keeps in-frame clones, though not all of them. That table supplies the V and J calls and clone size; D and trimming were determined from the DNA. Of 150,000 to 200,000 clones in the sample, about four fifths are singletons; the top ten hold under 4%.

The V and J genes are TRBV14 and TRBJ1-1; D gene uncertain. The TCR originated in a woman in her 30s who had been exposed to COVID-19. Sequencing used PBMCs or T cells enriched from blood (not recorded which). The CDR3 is CASSPIMGANTEAFF. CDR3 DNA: TGTGCCAGCAGCCCTATCATGGGAGCGAACACTGAAGCTTTCTTT.